A single sample gave rise to the 5 T cell receptor beta chains below, sequenced in a study of T cell clonotyping in hematopoietic cell transplantation. TCRdb keeps only in-frame clones here, not all; method: immunoSEQ multiplex PCR. This sample has about 18,000 clones, with 86% found just once. The time point is: recipient sample about 28 days before transplant, after cytoreduction. Specimen: peripheral blood mononuclear cells, collected before stem cell transplant. The source is a man aged 50-59 years with acute myeloid leukemia. Some clones in this sample may be carry-over from other donors' samples.

The chain employs TRBV7-8 and TRBJ2-5; D is perhaps TRBD2 (5 bases). This CDR3 spans 12 amino acids. Germline V gene data show CDR1 as SGHVS and CDR2 as FQNEAQ. Trimming took off 5 bases at V and 11 bases at J, with 15 bases between the two ends. The CDR3 nucleotides are TGTGCCAGCAGCGCCCTAGACTGGGAGCAGTACTTC. The encoded protein is CASSALDWEQYF.

The chain recombines TRBV4-2 with TRBJ2-1; D remains unclear. V was cut by 0 bases and J by 9 bases, with 12 bases left in between. This CDR3 spans 14 amino acids. Per germline, CDR1 LGHNA and CDR2 YNFKEQ. DNA for the CDR3: TGTGCCAGCAGCCAAGATCCCAAGTCTCGTGAGCAGTTCTTC. It yields the protein CASSQDPKSREQFF.

The chain carries TRBV6-5 and TRBJ2-7, with D unresolved. Germline CDR1 reads MNHEY; CDR2 reads SVGAGI. The CDR3 has 14 amino acids. Trimming cost V 2 bases and J 0 bases, with 8 bases left between them. DNA of the CDR3: TGTGCCAGCAGTTACAGGGCAGACTCCTACGAGCAGTACTTC. Translated, it gives CASSYRADSYEQYF.

The chain joins TRBV22-1 to TRBJ1-1. TRBV22-1 is marked as a pseudogene. The CDR3 is 15 amino acids. CDR3: CPGSAPGEEGTEAFF. In DNA, the CDR3 is TGTCCTGGGAGCGCACCAGGGGAGGAGGGCACTGAAGCTTTCTTT.

CDR3 loop: CAINEGGYGYTF. The CDR3 nucleotides are TGTGCCATCAATGAAGGGGGCTATGGCTACACCTTC. The J gene is TRBJ1-2, the V gene TRBV10-3, with D perhaps matching TRBD1 (6 bases). The CDR3 runs to 12 residues. Germline CDR1 is ENHRY and CDR2 is SYGVKD. The V gene lost 7 bases and the J gene lost 4 bases, with 10 bases spanning the gap.